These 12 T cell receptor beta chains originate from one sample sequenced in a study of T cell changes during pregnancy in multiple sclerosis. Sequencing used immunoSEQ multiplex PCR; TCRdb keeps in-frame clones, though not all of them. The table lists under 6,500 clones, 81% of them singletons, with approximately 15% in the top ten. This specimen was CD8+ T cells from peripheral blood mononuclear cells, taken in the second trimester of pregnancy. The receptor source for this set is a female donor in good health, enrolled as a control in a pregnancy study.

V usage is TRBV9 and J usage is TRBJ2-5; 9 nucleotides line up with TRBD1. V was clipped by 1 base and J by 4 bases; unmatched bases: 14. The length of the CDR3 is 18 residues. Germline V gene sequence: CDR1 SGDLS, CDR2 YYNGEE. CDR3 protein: CASSVPKEGQGHRETQYF. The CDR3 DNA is TGTGCCAGCAGCGTACCCAAGGAAGGACAGGGGCATCGAGAGACCCAGTACTTC.

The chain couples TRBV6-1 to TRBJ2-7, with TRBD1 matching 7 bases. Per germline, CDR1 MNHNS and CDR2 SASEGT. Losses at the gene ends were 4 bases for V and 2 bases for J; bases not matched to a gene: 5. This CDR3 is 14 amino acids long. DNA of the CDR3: TGTGCCAGCAGTGCCTGGACAGGTCCCTACGAGCAGTACTTC. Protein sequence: CASSAWTGPYEQYF.

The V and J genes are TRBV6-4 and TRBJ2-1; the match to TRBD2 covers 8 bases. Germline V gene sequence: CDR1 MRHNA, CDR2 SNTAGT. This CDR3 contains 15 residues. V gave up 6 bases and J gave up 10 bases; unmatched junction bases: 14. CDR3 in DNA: TGTGCCAGCAGCACTACTAGCGGAGGTGGTTCGGAGCAGTTCTTC. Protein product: CASSTTSGGGSEQFF.

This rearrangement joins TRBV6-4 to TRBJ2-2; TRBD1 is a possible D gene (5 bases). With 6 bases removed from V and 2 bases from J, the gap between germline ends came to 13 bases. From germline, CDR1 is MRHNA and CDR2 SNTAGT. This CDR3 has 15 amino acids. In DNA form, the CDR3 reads TGTGCCAGCAGAGAGACAGTGGGCAACACCGGGGAGCTGTTTTTT. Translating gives CASRETVGNTGELFF.

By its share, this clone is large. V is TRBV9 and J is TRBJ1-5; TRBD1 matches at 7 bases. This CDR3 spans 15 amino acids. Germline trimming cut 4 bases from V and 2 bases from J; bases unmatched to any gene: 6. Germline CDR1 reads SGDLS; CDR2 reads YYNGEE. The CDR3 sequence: CASSPTGAGNQPQHF. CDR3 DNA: TGTGCCAGCAGCCCTACAGGGGCCGGCAATCAGCCCCAGCATTTT.

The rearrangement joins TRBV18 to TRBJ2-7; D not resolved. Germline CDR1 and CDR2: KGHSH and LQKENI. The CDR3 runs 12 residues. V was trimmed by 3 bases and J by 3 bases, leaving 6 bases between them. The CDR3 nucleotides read TGTGCCAGCTCACCTGGCGGCTACGAGCAGTACTTC. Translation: CASSPGGYEQYF.

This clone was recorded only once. CDR3 sequence reads: CASSSNRDREVYGYTF. The CDR3 coding sequence is TGTGCCAGCAGCTCTAACCGGGACAGGGAGGTCTATGGCTACACCTTC. The chain employs TRBV5-4 and TRBJ1-2; TRBD1 matches at 9 bases. After removal of 3 bases from V and 4 bases from J, the junction contained 10 bases not matched to a gene. The CDR3 length is 16 residues. Germline V gene data show CDR1 as SGHNT and CDR2 as YYREEE (reference sequence).

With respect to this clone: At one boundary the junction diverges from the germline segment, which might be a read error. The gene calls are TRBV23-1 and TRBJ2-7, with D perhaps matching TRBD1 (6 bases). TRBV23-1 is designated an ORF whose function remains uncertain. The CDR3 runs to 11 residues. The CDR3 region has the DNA TGCGCCAGCAGTCAGTTGACAGGTCCCTTCTTC. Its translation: CASSQLTGPFF.

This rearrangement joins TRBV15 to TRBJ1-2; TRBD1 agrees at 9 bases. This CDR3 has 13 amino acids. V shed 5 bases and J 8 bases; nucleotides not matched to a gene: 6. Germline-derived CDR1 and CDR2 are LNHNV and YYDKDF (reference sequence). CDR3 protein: CATSLDRGDGYTF. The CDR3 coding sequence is TGTGCCACCAGCCTAGACAGGGGGGACGGCTACACCTTC. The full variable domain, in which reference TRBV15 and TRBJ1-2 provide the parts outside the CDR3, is DAMVIQNPRYQVTQFGKPVTLSCSQTLNHNVMYWYQQKSSQAPKLLFHYYDKDFNNEADTPDNFQSRRPNTSFCFLDIRSPGLGDTAMYLCATSLDRGDGYTFGSGTRLTVV.

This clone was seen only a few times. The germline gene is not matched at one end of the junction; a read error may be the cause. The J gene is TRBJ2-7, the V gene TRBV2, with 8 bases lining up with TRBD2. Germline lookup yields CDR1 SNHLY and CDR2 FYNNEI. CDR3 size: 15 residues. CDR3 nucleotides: TGTGCCAGCAGGGAAGGACTAGCAGCGACCTACGAGCAGTACTTC. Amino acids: CASREGLAATYEQYF.

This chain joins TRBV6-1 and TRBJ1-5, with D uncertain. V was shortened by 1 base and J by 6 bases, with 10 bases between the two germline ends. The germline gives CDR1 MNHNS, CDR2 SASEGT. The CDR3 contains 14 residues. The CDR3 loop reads CASSEGADIQPQHF. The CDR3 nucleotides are TGTGCCAGCAGTGAAGGGGCAGATATTCAGCCCCAGCATTTT.

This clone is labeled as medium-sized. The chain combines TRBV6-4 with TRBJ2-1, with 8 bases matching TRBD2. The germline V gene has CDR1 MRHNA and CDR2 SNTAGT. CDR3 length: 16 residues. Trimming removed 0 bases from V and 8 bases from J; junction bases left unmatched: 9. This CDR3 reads CASSDSGSGEAHEQFF. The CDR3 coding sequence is TGTGCCAGCAGTGACTCTGGTAGCGGGGAGGCCCATGAGCAGTTCTTC.